This TCR beta chain was sequenced in a study of shared clonotypes between healthy human individuals. At the level of the study: Each donor contributed plates that comprised three CD4 naive, three CD4 memory, two CD8 naive and one CD8 memory.

On this clone: The sample has other DNA sequences that encode this CDR3 too.

CD45RO-negative, CCR7-selected cells formed the naive CD8 fraction, which excluded terminally differentiated effector memory CD45RA+ cells. At deep level, the assay was performed. Method: immunoSEQ multiplex PCR; TCRdb's copy keeps in-frame clones and lacks some. The table lists 2 million to 2.5 million clones, under 95% of them singletons. The source of this sequence is a man between 18 and 29 years old in good health. Some clones in this sample may be carry-over from other donors' samples. Sequencing was done on a sample of naive CD8+ T cells from PBMCs.

The CDR3 coding sequence is TGTGCCAGCAGTTTGTCCTGGGGTGGAAACACCATATATTTT. It specifies CASSLSWGGNTIYF. The chain recombines TRBV27 with TRBJ1-3, with D unclear. CDR1 is MNHEY, CDR2 SMNVEV, per germline (reference sequence). V was shortened by 3 bases and J by 3 bases, with 9 bases between the two germline ends. This CDR3 comprises 14 residues.